Shown below are 2 T cell receptor beta chains from a single sample sequenced in a study of cytomegalovirus exposure and HLA in healthy donors (dated by TCRdb to 2017 to 2019). Library prep was done by the immunoSEQ multiplex PCR assay. Drawn from immuneACCESS, this table holds only the in-frame rearrangements with V and J called that TCRdb kept. Clones are partly lost; checked studies trace under half to an unresolved V gene and leave the rest unexplained. In this sample the table shows about 160,000 clones, 80% to 90% of which occur a single time. The top ten clonotypes cover around 2.1% of the sample. Material for sequencing was PBMCs. The receptors here all came from a woman aged 18-30 years in good health and CMV-seronegative.

The chain combines TRBV29-1 with TRBJ1-1; no reliable D call. Germline loops: CDR1 SQVTM, CDR2 ANQGSEA. CDR3 length equals 10 residues. V lost 7 bases and J 2 bases, leaving 5 bases between the germline ends. This chain's CDR3 is CSGHNTEAFF. CDR3 sequence (DNA): TGCAGCGGTCATAACACTGAAGCTTTCTTT.

The V gene is TRBV12-5, the J gene TRBJ1-4, with D tentatively TRBD1 (5 bases). This CDR3 spans 17 amino acids. V was trimmed by 0 bases and J by 4 bases, leaving 15 bases between them. Germline CDR1 reads LGHNT; CDR2 reads FRNRAP. CDR3 region: CASGLVTRQILNEKLFF. CDR3 bases: TGTGCTAGTGGTTTGGTAACAAGACAGATCCTTAATGAAAAACTGTTTTTT.